Presented here are 13 T cell receptor beta chains from one specimen sequenced in a study of identical twins. TCRdb ran MiXCR on the 5' RACE reads and lists one entry per CDR3 protein. The sample yields fewer than 350,000 distinct CDR3 sequences, 8% to 9% seen once. The sample was also reused in another study, on yellow fever vaccine responses in identical twins.

The specimen was memory (CD45RO+) T cells sorted from blood. These receptors all come from a woman younger than 35 in good health.

The table lists this clonotype with many counts. The rearrangement uses TRBV5-1 and TRBJ2-7; 13 bases are a match to TRBD2. The CDR3 runs to 15 residues. The ends lost 4 bases at V and 7 bases at J; junction bases unmatched: 8. Germline V gene sequence: CDR1 SGHRS, CDR2 YFSETQ. CDR3 in DNA: TGCGCCAGCAGCCACACTAGCGGGAGGGCCACTGAGCAGTACTTC. Protein product: CASSHTSGRATEQYF.

The gene calls are TRBV18 and TRBJ2-5; D may be TRBD1 (5 bases). Germline CDR1 reads KGHSH; CDR2 reads LQKENI. This CDR3 spans 15 amino acids. With 3 bases removed from V and 1 base from J, the gap between germline ends came to 12 bases. CDR3 region: CASSPIRDSQETQYF. The CDR3 coding sequence is TGTGCCAGCTCACCCATTCGAGACAGCCAAGAGACCCAGTACTTC.

The chain employs TRBV6-5 and TRBJ2-7; unclear D gene. The germline V and J ends were trimmed by 0 bases and 3 bases, with 9 bases remaining between them. The CDR3 covers 14 residues. CDR1 is MNHEY and CDR2 is SVGAGI in the germline V gene. CDR3 sequence (DNA): TGTGCCAGCAGTTACTCTATCAGGCTCTACGAGCAGTACGTC. Amino acid sequence: CASSYSIRLYEQYV.

The chain is built from TRBV7-2 and TRBJ2-3; TRBD2 matches at 8 bases. The CDR3 contains 14 residues. Germline-derived CDR1 and CDR2 are SGHTA and FQGNSA. V gave up 3 bases and J gave up 7 bases; unmatched junction bases: 6. CDR3 DNA: TGTGCCAGCAGCTTTGGCGGGGGGCTTAATACGCAGTATTTT. Protein sequence: CASSFGGGLNTQYF.

This chain joins TRBV20-1 and TRBJ2-5; 8 bases are a match to TRBD2. CDR3 size: 16 residues. The V gene end was trimmed by 3 bases and the J gene end by 5 bases; junction bases not matched to a gene: 14. Germline-derived CDR1 and CDR2 are DFQATT and SNEGSKA (reference sequence). CDR3 in DNA: TGCAGTGCTAGGCCGCAGACGGGACTAGAATCTGAGACCCAGTACTTC. The encoded protein is CSARPQTGLESETQYF.

This clonotype was observed a handful of times. The CDR3 protein is CASSKTGWLNYGYTF. The CDR3 bases are TGTGCCAGCAGTAAAACAGGGTGGCTCAACTATGGCTACACCTTC. J is TRBJ1-2 and V is TRBV28, with TRBD1 as a possible D gene (6 bases). V was clipped by 5 bases and J by 2 bases, with 15 bases between them. The CDR3 spans 15 residues. CDR1 is MDHEN and CDR2 is SYDVKM in the germline V gene.

In this sample, this clonotype turned up many times. The CDR3 protein is CSARAPPDTQYF. The CDR3 bases are TGCAGTGCTCGGGCCCCTCCAGATACGCAGTATTTT. This chain links TRBV20-1 with TRBJ2-3; no clear D. The V and J ends lost 5 bases and 4 bases respectively, with 10 bases between them. Germline lookup yields CDR1 DFQATT and CDR2 SNEGSKA (reference sequence). The CDR3 spans 12 residues.

This clonotype showed up many times. The V and J genes are TRBV7-9 and TRBJ2-3; D possibly matches TRBD1 or TRBD2 (5 bases each). V lost 1 base and J lost 2, with 16 bases in between. CDR1 is SEHNR, CDR2 FQNEAQ, per germline (reference sequence). The CDR3 has 17 amino acids. DNA of the CDR3: TGTGCCAGCAGCTTAGGGGTCGGGACCACTTCCACAGATACGCAGTATTTT. Protein sequence: CASSLGVGTTSTDTQYF.

This clonotype appeared a few times. CDR3 bases: TGTGCCAGCAGTGTCGACATAGGGTCCGGGGAGCTGTTTTTT. This sequence encodes CASSVDIGSGELFF. The gene calls are TRBV6-1 and TRBJ2-2; D is unresolved. Germline loops: CDR1 MNHNS, CDR2 SASEGT. V gave up 4 bases and J gave up 6 bases, with 12 bases separating them. This CDR3 region has 14 residues.

In its sample, this clonotype was seen a few times. The chain uses TRBV27 and TRBJ2-5; D is undetermined. Trimming shortened V by 3 bases and J by 2 bases, and 13 bases separated the two germline ends. CDR1 and CDR2 from the germline V gene are MNHEY and SMNVEV (reference sequence). This CDR3 is built from 15 residues. The CDR3 region is CASSFIYLGQETQYF. In DNA form, the CDR3 reads TGTGCCAGCAGTTTTATCTACCTGGGGCAAGAGACCCAGTACTTC.

This clonotype was seen a handful of times. The chain joins TRBV20-1 to TRBJ2-5; unclear D gene. The V and J ends lost 1 base and 4 bases respectively, with 16 bases between them. The CDR3 sequence is 15 residues long. The germline CDR1 and CDR2 sequences are DFQATT and SNEGSKA (reference sequence). As DNA, the CDR3 is TGCAGTGCTAGAGCTCTCAGTGTTGTTGGAGAGACCCAGTACTTC. Translation gives CSARALSVVGETQYF.

V gene TRBV20-1 combines with J gene TRBJ1-3; weak D call: TRBD1 (6 bases). Germline CDR1 reads DFQATT; CDR2 reads SNEGSKA (reference sequence). The CDR3 is 16 amino acids. The V and J ends lost 3 bases and 4 bases respectively, with 19 bases between them. CDR3 coding DNA: TGCAGTGCTAGGGATCCCTGGGGGCTGTTAGGAAACACCATATATTTT. Its protein is CSARDPWGLLGNTIYF.

This clonotype showed up just a few times. The chain recombines TRBV3-1 with TRBJ2-1, with TRBD1 identical over 12 bases. Germline trimming cut 4 bases from V and 8 bases from J; bases unmatched to any gene: 12. The germline gives CDR1 LGHDT, CDR2 YNNKEL (reference sequence). This CDR3 is 17 amino acids long. CDR3 sequence reads: CASSLFTGTGGGHEQFF. DNA of the CDR3: TGTGCCAGCAGCCTTTTTACCGGGACAGGGGGCGGACATGAGCAGTTCTTC.